The entry below gives a single TCR beta chain sequence along with its context. Using immunoSEQ multiplex PCR, the repertoire was profiled, and TCRdb retains in-frame clones only, with some absent. The sample holds fewer than 200,000 clones; about 85% are singletons and the top ten take 16%. Germline V gene data show CDR1 as LNHDA and CDR2 as SQIVND (reference sequence). The CDR3 spans 15 residues. The V gene lost 7 bases and the J gene lost 0 bases, with 10 bases spanning the gap. This sample was taken from a study of cytomegalovirus exposure and HLA in healthy donors. The chain employs TRBV19 and TRBJ2-6; perhaps TRBD2 as D (6 bases). The origin of this receptor is a young man in good health and CMV-seropositive. The sample taken for sequencing was PBMCs. CDR3 bases: TGTGCCAGTACCTGGGGGGACTCTGGGGCCAACGTCCTGACTTTC. This gives the protein CASTWGDSGANVLTF. The variable domain in full, completed from reference TRBV19 and TRBJ2-6, reads DGGITQSPKYLFRKEGQNVTLSCEQNLNHDAMYWYRQDPGQGLRLIYYSQIVNDFQKGDIAEGYSVSREKKESFPLTVTSAQKNPTAFYLCASTWGDSGANVLTFGAGSRLTVL.